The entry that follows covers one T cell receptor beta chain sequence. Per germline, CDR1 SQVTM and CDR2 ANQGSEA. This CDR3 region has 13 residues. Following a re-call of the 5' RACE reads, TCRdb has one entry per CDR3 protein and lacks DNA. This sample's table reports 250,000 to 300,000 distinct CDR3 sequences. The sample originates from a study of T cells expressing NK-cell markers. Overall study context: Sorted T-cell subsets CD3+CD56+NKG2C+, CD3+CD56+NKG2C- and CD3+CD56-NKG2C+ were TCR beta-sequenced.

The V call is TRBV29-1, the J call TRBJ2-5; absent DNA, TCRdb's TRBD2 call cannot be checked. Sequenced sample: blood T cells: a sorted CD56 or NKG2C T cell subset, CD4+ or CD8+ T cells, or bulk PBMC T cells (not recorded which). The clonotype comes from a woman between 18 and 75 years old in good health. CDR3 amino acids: CSGLLAGQETQYF.